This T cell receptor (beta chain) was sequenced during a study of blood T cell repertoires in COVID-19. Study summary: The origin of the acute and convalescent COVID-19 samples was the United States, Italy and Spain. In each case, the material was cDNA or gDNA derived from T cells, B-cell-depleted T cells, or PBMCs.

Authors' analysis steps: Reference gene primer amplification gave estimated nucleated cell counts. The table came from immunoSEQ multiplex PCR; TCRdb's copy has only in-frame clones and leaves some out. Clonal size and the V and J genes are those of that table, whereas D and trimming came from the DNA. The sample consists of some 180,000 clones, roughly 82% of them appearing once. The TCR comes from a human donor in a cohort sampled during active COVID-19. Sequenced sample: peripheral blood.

The CDR3 nucleotides read TGTGCCTGGAGTATAAGTAGGGGGCTTGTCGAGCAGTACTTC. Translation: CAWSISRGLVEQYF. The chain carries TRBV30 and TRBJ2-7; TRBD1 aligns across 7 bases. Trimming took 2 bases from V and 6 from J; bases not matched to a gene: 10. The CDR3 extends over 14 amino acids. Per germline, CDR1 GTSNPN and CDR2 SVGIG (reference sequence).